The present TCR beta chain was sequenced within a study of blood T cell repertoires in COVID-19. Across the study: From T cells, B-cell-depleted T cells, or PBMCs came the material, which was cDNA or gDNA.

This clone was counted a single time. Repertoires were generated with immunoSEQ multiplex PCR, while TCRdb's copy carries only in-frame clones and drops some. Of around 50,000 clones in the sample, more than 70% were seen once. The CDR3 sequence is 15 residues long. Trimming took 4 bases from V and 2 from J, leaving 14 bases between them. Germline loops: CDR1 KGHDR, CDR2 SFDVKD. Sequences were obtained from peripheral blood. V and J are TRBV24-1 and TRBJ2-7; possible D gene TRBD1, 6 bases. This TCR came from a human donor in a cohort sampled during active COVID-19. Here the CDR3 reads CATSDPTGSPYEQYF. DNA for the CDR3: TGTGCCACCAGTGACCCGACAGGTTCCCCCTACGAGCAGTACTTC.